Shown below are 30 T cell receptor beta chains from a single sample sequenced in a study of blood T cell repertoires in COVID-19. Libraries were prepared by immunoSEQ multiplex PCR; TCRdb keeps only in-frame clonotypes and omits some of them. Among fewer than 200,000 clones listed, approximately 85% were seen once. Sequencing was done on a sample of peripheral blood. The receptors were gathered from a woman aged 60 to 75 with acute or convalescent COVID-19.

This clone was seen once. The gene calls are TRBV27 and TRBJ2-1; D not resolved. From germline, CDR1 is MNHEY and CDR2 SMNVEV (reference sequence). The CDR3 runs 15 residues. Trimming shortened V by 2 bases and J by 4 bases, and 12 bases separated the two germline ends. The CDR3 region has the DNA TGTGCCAGCAGTTTAATGGTGGCCCTTTACAATGAGCAGTTCTTC. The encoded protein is CASSLMVALYNEQFF.

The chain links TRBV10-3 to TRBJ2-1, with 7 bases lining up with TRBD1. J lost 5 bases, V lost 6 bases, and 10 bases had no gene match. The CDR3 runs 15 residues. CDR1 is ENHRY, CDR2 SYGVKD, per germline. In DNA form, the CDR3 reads TGTGCCATCAGCCGGGACAGAGAGATTAACAATGAGCAGTTCTTC. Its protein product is CAISRDREINNEQFF.

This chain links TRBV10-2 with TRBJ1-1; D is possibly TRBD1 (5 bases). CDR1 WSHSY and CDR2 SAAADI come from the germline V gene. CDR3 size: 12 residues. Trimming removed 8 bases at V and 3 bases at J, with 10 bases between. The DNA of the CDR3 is TGCGCCAGCGCGCGGGGGGACACTGAAGCTTTCTTT. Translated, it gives CASARGDTEAFF.

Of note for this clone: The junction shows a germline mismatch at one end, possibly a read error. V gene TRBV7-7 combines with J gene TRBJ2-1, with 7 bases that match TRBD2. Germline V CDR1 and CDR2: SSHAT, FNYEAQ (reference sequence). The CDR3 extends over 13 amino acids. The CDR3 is CASSPGTTNEQFF. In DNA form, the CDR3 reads TGTGCTAGCAGCCCAGGGACTACCAATGAGCAGTTCTTC.

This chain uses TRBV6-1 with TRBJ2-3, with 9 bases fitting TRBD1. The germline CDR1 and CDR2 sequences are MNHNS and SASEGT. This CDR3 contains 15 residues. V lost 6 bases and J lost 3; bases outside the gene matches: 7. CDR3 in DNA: TGTGCCAGCAGACGTGGACAGGGGTGGACAGATACGCAGTATTTT. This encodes CASRRGQGWTDTQYF.

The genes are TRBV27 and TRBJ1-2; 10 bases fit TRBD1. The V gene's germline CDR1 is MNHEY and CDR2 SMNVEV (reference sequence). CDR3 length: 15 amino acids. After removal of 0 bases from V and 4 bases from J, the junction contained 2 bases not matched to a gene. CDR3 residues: CASSLSGQGRYGYTF. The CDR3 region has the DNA TGTGCCAGCAGTTTATCGGGACAGGGGCGCTATGGCTACACCTTC.

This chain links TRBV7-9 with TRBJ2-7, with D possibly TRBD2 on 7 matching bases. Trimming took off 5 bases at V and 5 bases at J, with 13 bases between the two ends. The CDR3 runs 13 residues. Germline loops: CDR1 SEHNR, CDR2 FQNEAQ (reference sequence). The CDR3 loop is CASSVAGANEQYV. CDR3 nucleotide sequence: TGTGCCAGCAGCGTCGCGGGGGCTAACGAGCAGTACGTC.

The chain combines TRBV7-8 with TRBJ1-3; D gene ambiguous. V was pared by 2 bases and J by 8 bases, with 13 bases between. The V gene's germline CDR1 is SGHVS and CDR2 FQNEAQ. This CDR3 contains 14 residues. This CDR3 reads CASSLREGWDTIYF. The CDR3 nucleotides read TGTGCCAGCAGCTTAAGGGAGGGATGGGACACCATATATTTT.

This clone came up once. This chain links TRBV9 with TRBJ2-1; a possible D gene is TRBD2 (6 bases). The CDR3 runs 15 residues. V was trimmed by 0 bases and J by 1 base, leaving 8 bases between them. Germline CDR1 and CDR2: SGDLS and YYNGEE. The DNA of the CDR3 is TGTGCCAGCAGCGTAGAGGAGGGATCCTACAATGAGCAGTTCTTC. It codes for CASSVEEGSYNEQFF. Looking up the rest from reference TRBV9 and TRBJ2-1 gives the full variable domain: DSGVTQTPKHLITATGQRVTLRCSPRSGDLSVYWYQQSLDQGLQFLIQYYNGEERAKGNILERFSAQQFPDLHSELNLSSLELGDSALYFCASSVEEGSYNEQFFGPGTRLTVL.

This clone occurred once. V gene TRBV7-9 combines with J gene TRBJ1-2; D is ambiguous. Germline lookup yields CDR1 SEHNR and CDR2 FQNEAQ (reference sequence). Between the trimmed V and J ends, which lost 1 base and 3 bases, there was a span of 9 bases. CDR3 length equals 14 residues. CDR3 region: CASSLGREDYGYTF. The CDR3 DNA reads TGTGCCAGCAGCTTAGGTCGGGAGGACTATGGCTACACCTTC.

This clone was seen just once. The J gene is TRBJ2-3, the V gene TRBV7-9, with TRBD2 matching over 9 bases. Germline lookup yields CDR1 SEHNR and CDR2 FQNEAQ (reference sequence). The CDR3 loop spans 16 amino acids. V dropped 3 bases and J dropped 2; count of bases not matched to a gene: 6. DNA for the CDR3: TGTGCCAGCAGCTTTCTAGCGGGAACTCCCACAGATACGCAGTATTTT. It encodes CASSFLAGTPTDTQYF.

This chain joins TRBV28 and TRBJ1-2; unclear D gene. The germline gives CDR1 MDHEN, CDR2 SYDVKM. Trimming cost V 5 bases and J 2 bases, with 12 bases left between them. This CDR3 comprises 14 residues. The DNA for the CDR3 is TGTGCCAGCAGTCCCCGGGGTGGGAACTATGGCTACACCTTC. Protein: CASSPRGGNYGYTF.

This chain's CDR3 is CASSPPGTSGKKTQYF. The CDR3 coding sequence is TGTGCCAGCAGCCCCCCCGGGACTAGCGGGAAGAAGACCCAGTACTTC. The chain is built from TRBV7-2 and TRBJ2-5; 13 positions agree with TRBD2. Germline trimming cut 5 bases from V and 6 bases from J; bases unmatched to any gene: 9. The germline gives CDR1 SGHTA, CDR2 FQGNSA. The CDR3 has 16 amino acids.

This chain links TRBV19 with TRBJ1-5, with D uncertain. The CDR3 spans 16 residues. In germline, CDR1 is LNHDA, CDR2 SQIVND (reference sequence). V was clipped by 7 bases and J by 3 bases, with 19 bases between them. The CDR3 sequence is CASIPSGLFLNQPQHF. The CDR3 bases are TGTGCCAGTATCCCCTCGGGGTTATTTCTCAATCAGCCCCAGCATTTT.

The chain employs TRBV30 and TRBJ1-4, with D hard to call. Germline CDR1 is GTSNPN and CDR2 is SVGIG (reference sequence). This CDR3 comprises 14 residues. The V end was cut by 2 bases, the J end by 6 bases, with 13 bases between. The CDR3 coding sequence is TGTGCCTGGAGTCCTCTTGGGCAGGATGAAAAACTGTTTTTT. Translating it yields CAWSPLGQDEKLFF.

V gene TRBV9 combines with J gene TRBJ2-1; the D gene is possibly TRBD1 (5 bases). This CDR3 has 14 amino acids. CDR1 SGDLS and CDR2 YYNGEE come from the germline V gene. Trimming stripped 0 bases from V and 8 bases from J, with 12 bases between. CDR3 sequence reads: CASSVGPWGDEQFF. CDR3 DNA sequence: TGTGCCAGCAGCGTAGGACCTTGGGGCGATGAGCAGTTCTTC. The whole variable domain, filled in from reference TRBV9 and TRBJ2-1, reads DSGVTQTPKHLITATGQRVTLRCSPRSGDLSVYWYQQSLDQGLQFLIQYYNGEERAKGNILERFSAQQFPDLHSELNLSSLELGDSALYFCASSVGPWGDEQFFGPGTRLTVL.

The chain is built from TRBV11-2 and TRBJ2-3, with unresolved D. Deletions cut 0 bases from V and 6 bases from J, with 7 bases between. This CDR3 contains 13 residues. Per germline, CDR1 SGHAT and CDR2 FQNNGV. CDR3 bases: TGTGCCAGCAGCTTAGACGGGTTGGATACGCAGTATTTT. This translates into CASSLDGLDTQYF.

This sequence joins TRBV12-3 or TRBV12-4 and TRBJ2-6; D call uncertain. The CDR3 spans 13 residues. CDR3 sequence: CAAGWTGANVLTF. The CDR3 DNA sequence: TGTGCGGCCGGGTGGACTGGGGCCAACGTCCTGACTTTC.

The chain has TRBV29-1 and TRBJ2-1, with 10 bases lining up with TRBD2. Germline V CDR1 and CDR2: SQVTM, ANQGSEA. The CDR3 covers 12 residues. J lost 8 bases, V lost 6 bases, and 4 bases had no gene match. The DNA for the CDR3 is TGCAGCGTAGCTAGCGGGAGCGATGAGCAGTTCTTC. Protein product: CSVASGSDEQFF.

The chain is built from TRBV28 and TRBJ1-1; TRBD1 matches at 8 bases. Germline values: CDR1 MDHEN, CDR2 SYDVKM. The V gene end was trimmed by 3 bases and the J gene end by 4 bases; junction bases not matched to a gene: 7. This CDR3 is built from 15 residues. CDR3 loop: CASSFLTQGGTEAFF. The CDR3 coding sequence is TGTGCCAGCAGTTTCCTTACACAGGGGGGCACTGAAGCTTTCTTT.

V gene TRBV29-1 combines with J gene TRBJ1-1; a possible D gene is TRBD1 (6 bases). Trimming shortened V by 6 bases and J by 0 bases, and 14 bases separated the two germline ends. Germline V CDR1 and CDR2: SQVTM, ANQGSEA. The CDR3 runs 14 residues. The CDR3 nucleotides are TGCAGCGTAGAGATGGACAGCTTGAACACTGAAGCTTTCTTT. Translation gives CSVEMDSLNTEAFF.

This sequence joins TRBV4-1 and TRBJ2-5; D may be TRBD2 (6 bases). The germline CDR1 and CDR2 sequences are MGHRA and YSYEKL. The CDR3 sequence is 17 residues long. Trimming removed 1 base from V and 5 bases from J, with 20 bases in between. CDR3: CASSQVDLLARGETQYF. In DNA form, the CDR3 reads TGCGCCAGCAGCCAAGTGGATCTCCTAGCGAGAGGGGAGACCCAGTACTTC.

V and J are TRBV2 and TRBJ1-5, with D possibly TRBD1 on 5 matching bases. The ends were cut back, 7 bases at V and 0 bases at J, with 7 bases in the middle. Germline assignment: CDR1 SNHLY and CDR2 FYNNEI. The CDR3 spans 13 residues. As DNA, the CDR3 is TGTGCCAGCAAGGGGTATAGCAATCAGCCCCAGCATTTT. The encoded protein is CASKGYSNQPQHF. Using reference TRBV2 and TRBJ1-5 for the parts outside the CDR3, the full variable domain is EPEVTQTPSHQVTQMGQEVILRCVPISNHLYFYWYRQILGQKVEFLVSFYNNEISEKSEIFDDQFSVERPDGSNFTLKIRSTKLEDSAMYFCASKGYSNQPQHFGDGTRLSIL.

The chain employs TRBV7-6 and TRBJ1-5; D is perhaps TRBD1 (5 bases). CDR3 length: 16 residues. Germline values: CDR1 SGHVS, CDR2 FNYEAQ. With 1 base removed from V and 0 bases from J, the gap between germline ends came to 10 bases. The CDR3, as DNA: TGTGCCAGCAGCTTAGATAGGGGAGGTAGCAATCAGCCCCAGCATTTT. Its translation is CASSLDRGGSNQPQHF.

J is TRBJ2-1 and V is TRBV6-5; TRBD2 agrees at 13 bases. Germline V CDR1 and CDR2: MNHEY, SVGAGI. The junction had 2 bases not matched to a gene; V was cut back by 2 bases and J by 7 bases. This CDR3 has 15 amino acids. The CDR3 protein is CASSYGTSGKNEQFF. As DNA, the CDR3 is TGTGCCAGCAGTTACGGGACTAGCGGGAAGAATGAGCAGTTCTTC.

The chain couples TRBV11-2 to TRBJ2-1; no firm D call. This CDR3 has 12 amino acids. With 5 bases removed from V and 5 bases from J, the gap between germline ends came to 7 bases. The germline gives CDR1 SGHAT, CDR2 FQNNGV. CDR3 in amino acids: CASSLLHNEQFF. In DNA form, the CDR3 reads TGTGCCAGCAGCCTACTACACAATGAGCAGTTCTTC.

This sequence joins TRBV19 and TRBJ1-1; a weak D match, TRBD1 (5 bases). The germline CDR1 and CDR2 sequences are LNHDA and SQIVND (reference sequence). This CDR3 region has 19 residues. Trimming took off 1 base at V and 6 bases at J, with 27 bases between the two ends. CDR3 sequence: CASSIGHTGSQVRMAEAFF. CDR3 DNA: TGTGCCAGTAGTATAGGTCACACAGGCTCCCAGGTAAGGATGGCTGAAGCTTTCTTT.

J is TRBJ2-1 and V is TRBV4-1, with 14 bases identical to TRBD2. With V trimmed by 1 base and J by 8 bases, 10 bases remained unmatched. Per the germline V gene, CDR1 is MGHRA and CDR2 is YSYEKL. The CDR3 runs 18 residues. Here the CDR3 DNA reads TGCGCCAGCAGCCAAGGTTTGGGGACTAGCGGGAGATTGGATGAGCAGTTCTTC. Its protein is CASSQGLGTSGRLDEQFF.

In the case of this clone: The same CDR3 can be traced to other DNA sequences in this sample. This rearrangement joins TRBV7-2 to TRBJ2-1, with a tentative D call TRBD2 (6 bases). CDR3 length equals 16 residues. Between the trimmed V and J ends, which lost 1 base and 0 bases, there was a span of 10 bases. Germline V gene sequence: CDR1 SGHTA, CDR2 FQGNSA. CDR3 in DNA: TGTGCCAGCAGCTTAGTTGGGGGGAGCTCCTACAATGAGCAGTTCTTC. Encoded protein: CASSLVGGSSYNEQFF.

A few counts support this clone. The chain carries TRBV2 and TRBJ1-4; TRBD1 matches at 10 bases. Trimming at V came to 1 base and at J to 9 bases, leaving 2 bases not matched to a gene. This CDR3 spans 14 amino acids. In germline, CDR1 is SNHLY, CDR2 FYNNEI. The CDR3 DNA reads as TGTGCCAGCAGTGAAGGGACAGGGGGTCAAAAACTGTTTTTT. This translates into CASSEGTGGQKLFF. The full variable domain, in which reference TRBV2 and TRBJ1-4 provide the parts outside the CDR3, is EPEVTQTPSHQVTQMGQEVILRCVPISNHLYFYWYRQILGQKVEFLVSFYNNEISEKSEIFDDQFSVERPDGSNFTLKIRSTKLEDSAMYFCASSEGTGGQKLFFGSGTQLSVL.